A single sample is the source of the 6 T cell receptor beta chains below, sequenced in a study of CXCR3-negative and CXCR3-positive naive CD8 T cells. The authors made the TRB cDNA libraries by 5' RACE using UMI labels. With the 5' RACE reads reprocessed, TCRdb shows one record per CDR3 protein and no DNA. Its table records about 150,000 distinct CDR3 sequences. Study-wide results and caveats: CXCR3-positive naive cells had more hydrophobic TRB CDR3s than CXCR3-negative naive cells.

For these TCRs, the target antigens are not known. The sequencing input was naive CXCR3+ CD8+ T cells from blood. Indicated subset: CD45RO-CCR7+CD27+CD95- naive CD8+ T cells expressing CXCR3 (TNR3+). The source of these receptors is a human donor in good health. Some clones in this sample may be carry-over from other donors' samples.

The chain employs TRBV6-5 and TRBJ2-5. Germline V lookup: CDR1 MNHEY, CDR2 SVGAGI. The CDR3 loop spans 16 amino acids. The CDR3 sequence: CASSYGWGFGQETQYF.

The V call is TRBV28, the J call TRBJ2-3. Germline lookup yields CDR1 MDHEN and CDR2 SYDVKM. CDR3 length: 15 amino acids. CDR3 sequence: CASSFLGVSTDTQYF.

V gene TRBV5-1 combines with J gene TRBJ2-1. The CDR3 contains 17 residues. In germline, CDR1 is SGHRS, CDR2 YFSETQ. The CDR3 protein is CASSFSHQRYSYNEQFF.

J is TRBJ2-1 and V is TRBV2; TCRdb's D gene call, TRBD1, goes unchecked for lack of DNA. The CDR3 extends over 14 amino acids. Germline V lookup: CDR1 SNHLY, CDR2 FYNNEI. CDR3 amino acids: CASSERGQVHEQFF. The complete variable domain, with remaining parts taken from reference TRBV2 and TRBJ2-1, reads EPEVTQTPSHQVTQMGQEVILRCVPISNHLYFYWYRQILGQKVEFLVSFYNNEISEKSEIFDDQFSVERPDGSNFTLKIRSTKLEDSAMYFCASSERGQVHEQFFGPGTRLTVL.

The CDR3 region is CASSPTGRYEQYF. The V gene is TRBV18, the J gene TRBJ2-7; the TCRdb call, TRBD1, lacks DNA for checking. Per germline, CDR1 KGHSH and CDR2 LQKENI. The CDR3 totals 13 residues.

The V call is TRBV7-2, the J call TRBJ2-7; TCRdb outputs TRBD1, but without DNA this stays unchecked. Germline V gene data show CDR1 as SGHTA and CDR2 as FQGNSA. The CDR3 is 15 amino acids. The CDR3 loop reads CASSFYGGSSYEQYF.